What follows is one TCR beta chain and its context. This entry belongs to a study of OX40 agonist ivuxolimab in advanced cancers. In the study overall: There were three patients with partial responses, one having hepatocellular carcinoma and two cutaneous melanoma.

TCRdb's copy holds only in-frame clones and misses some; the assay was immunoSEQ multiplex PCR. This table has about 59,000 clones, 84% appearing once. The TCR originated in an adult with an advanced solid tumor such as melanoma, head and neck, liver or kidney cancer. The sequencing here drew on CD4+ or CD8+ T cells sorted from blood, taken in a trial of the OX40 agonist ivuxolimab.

The CDR3 nucleotides are TGTGCCAGCAGCCCCCGGGCTAGCGGGAGGGGTTCCACCAATGAGCAGTTCTTC. Translation: CASSPRASGRGSTNEQFF. This sequence joins TRBV7-9 and TRBJ2-1; 12 bases map to TRBD2. CDR3 length equals 18 residues. Trimming cost V 5 bases and J 6 bases; bases outside gene matches: 14. The V gene's germline CDR1 is SEHNR and CDR2 FQNEAQ (reference sequence). Full variable domain (rest looked up from reference TRBV7-9 and TRBJ2-1): DTGVSQNPRHKITKRGQNVTFRCDPISEHNRLYWYRQTLGQGPEFLTYFQNEAQLEKSRLLSDRFSAERPKGSFSTLEIQRTEQGDSAMYLCASSPRASGRGSTNEQFFGPGTRLTVL.